This T cell receptor (beta chain) was documented in a study of blood T cell repertoires in COVID-19. As for the study in general: T cells, B-cell-depleted T cells, or PBMCs supplied cDNA or gDNA.

The CDR3 extends over 17 amino acids. Germline lookup yields CDR1 WSHSY and CDR2 SAAADI. Trimming cost V 5 bases and J 10 bases; bases outside gene matches: 12. Some clones are missing from TCRdb's copy, which holds only in-frame ones; the method was immunoSEQ multiplex PCR. Here the sample spans 60,000 to 70,000 clones, roughly 74% being singletons. The rearrangement links TRBV10-2 to TRBJ1-6; 12 nucleotides align to TRBD1. This receptor was obtained from an elderly woman with acute or convalescent COVID-19. Sequencing was done on a sample of peripheral blood. CDR3 DNA sequence: TGCGCCAGCAGTCATACCGGGACAGGGGGCAGTGGATCACCCCTCCACTTT. Amino acid sequence: CASSHTGTGGSGSPLHF.